This TCR beta chain is drawn from a study of T cell responses to AZD1222 COVID-19 vaccine (dated by TCRdb to 2020 to 2022). For context, the study as a whole: AZD1222 recipients given second doses at about 4 weeks or at about 12 weeks were pooled, since spike-specific TCR depth and breadth were not found to differ between the two schedules. Trial participants were enrolled into age subgroups of 18-55, 56-69 and 70-plus years, which contained around 150, 29 and 61 TCR-sequenced participants, respectively. TCR sequencing covered some 250 trial participants: 200 to 220 given two doses of AZD1222 and approximately 26 given two doses of MenACWY control vaccine.

The sample's time point label is to be understood as: baseline before first vaccination. Vaccinee samples were obtained from the UK trials COV001 and COV002, which included a single-blind randomized controlled phase 2/3 trial of AZD1222 (ChAdOx1 nCoV-19) in healthy adults. For TCRbeta chain sequencing, PBMC samples from trial participants were taken at day 0 and at day 28 after the second dose. The CDR3 regions of human TCRbeta chains were analyzed by immunosequencing. As for the authors' bioinformatics: TCRs in the repertoires were matched against a reference library of SARS-CoV-2-specific TCRs that had been generated with the MIRA antigen-specificity platform. Breadth was defined as the fraction of unique TCRs that were SARS-CoV-2-associated, and depth was defined as the fraction of total T cells that were SARS-CoV-2-associated. Using the MIRA data, each spike-specific TCR was assigned both to the spike region to which the TCR was reactive and to a CD4 or CD8 class. Log10-transformed breadth and depth values were compared by one-way ANOVA with Sidak's multiple comparisons tests. As stored in TCRdb, this immuneACCESS dataset retains in-frame rearrangements with V and J assigned. A fraction of the clones does not appear; measured against another copy, unresolved V genes explain less than half of the discrepancy, and the remainder lacks a known reason. V, J and clone size derive from that table, while D and trimming were established from the DNA sequence. The table for this sample lists 99,000 or so clones; about 88% of them were counted only once. Of the sample, 7% to 10% is held by the ten largest clones.

As regards this clone: Which antigen it targets is not known. One base away there is no much larger clone; base qualities are not given.

V loses 3 bases of germline sequence and J loses 4 bases, and the interval between the two ends is 10 bases. Inclusive of the bounding cysteine and phenylalanine, the CDR3 is 14 residues long. Kept here is only the CDR3 DNA, which spans 42 bases and is read in frame from base 1. Looking up the germline V gene (reference sequence) yields CDR1 MNHEY and CDR2 SMNVEV. What the authors observed across the whole study: The whole spike protein was spanned by vaccine-associated CD4 TCRs, and dominant responses were seen in regions 160-218 and 743-854. Most participants were white British and females outnumbered males, and the authors suggested that clonal diversity may have been underestimated. The 56-69-year group was small, and its depth increase did not reach significance, likely because of low power. After two AZD1222 doses, spike-specific TCR breadth and depth were significantly higher than at day 0 and than in MenACWY recipients. Conclusions about previously exposed vaccinees are limited because only a handful of AZD1222 recipients were SARS-CoV-2 seropositive at baseline. Epitopes outside the regions mutated in the B.1.351 and B.1.1.7 variants were reportedly recognized by nearly half of the unique spike-specific TCRs. Because no day 14 peak-response samples were available, repertoires were characterized only after the peak T cell response.

The receptor was derived from an adult in good health. The sample was peripheral blood, taken on day 0 of AZD1222 vaccination. This chain joins TRBV27 to TRBJ2-1, and possibly TRBD2, on 6 matching bases. The CDR3 reads CASSLERVYNEQFF. Here is the DNA: TGTGCCAGCAGTTTGGAGCGGGTTTACAATGAGCAGTTCTTC.